The source of this TCR beta chain is a study of PD-1 blockade in classical Hodgkin lymphoma. Findings and caveats of the study: With CD4+ cells, TCR diversity rose significantly by C4D1, but not with CD8+ cells.

Method: immunoSEQ multiplex PCR; TCRdb's copy keeps in-frame clones and lacks some. Of tens of thousands of clones in the sample, under 95% were seen once. As for this clone: Its antigen is not identified.

This sample's time point: cycle 4 day 1 (C4D1), after more than 5 weeks of nivolumab. Every patient relapsed after autologous stem cell transplantation, and brentuximab vedotin exposure varied. The V gene lost 0 bases and the J gene lost 3 bases, with 17 bases spanning the gap. The CDR3 spans 17 residues. Germline V gives CDR1 PRHDT, CDR2 FYEKMQ (reference sequence). This material consisted of peripheral blood mononuclear cells (PBMCs), taken before the fourth cycle of nivolumab. This chain joins TRBV13 and TRBJ1-2, with D hard to call. This receptor was taken from a human donor with classical Hodgkin lymphoma. CDR3 nucleotide sequence: TGTGCCAGCAGCTTAGGGGTCGGGCTTCCGGTGGACTATGGCTACACCTTC. Translation gives CASSLGVGLPVDYGYTF.